A selection of T cell receptor beta chains follows, all from one sample in a study of blood T cells in healthy people across ages. TCRdb re-called the 5' RACE reads through MiXCR, storing one row per CDR3 protein. The table shows under 850,000 distinct CDR3 sequences, with roughly 34% occurring only once. Input material: blood. Receptors originate from a man between 18 and 29 years old in good health. Each CDR3 is given with its conserved first and last residue. A D gene is named only where the DNA matches it firmly. Clone size, where shown, is once, few, many, or a class for clones that have expanded.

j_call	v_call	clone_size	d_call	cdr3_nt	cdr3_aa
TRBJ2-7	TRBV2	few	NA	TGTGCCAGCAGTGAGGCTGACTCCTACGAGCAGTACTTC	CASSEADSYEQYF
TRBJ2-5	TRBV5-4	NA	NA	TGTGCCAGCAGCTTCGCGAGGGGAGAGACCCAGTACTTC	CASSFARGETQYF
TRBJ2-1	TRBV25-1	few	NA	TGTGCCAGCAGTGATGGGGGGAATGAGCAGTTCTTC	CASSDGGNEQFF
TRBJ2-1	TRBV20-1	NA	TRBD2	TGCAGTGCTAGTTGGGCCGCGGGGGGGGGACACAATGAGCAGTTCTTC	CSASWAAGGGHNEQFF
TRBJ2-1	TRBV20-1	NA	NA	TGCAGTGCCAGGGTGCTAGTGGGAGGTTATGAGCAGTTCTTC	CSARVLVGGYEQFF
TRBJ1-1	TRBV5-4	few	TRBD1	TGTGCCAGCAGCCCAAGGGGACAGTCAGGAACTGAAGCTTTCTTT	CASSPRGQSGTEAFF
TRBJ2-7	TRBV5-6	few	NA	TGTGCCAGCAGCTTGTCGGTCGGCCTCGATCGATTCGAGCAGTACTTC	CASSLSVGLDRFEQYF
TRBJ1-4	TRBV4-3	few	TRBD1	TGCGCCAGCAGCCAAAAAGGGGACAGGAGATATGAAAAACTGTTTTTT	CASSQKGDRRYEKLFF
TRBJ1-1	TRBV18	NA	NA	TGTGCCAGCTCACGGGAGAGCATGAACACTGAAGCTTTCTTT	CASSRESMNTEAFF
TRBJ2-3	TRBV7-9	few	NA	TGTGCCAGCAGCTCGTCGCTAAGGGGACGGACAAGCACAGATACGCAGTATTTT	CASSSSLRGRTSTDTQYF